This T cell receptor (beta chain) is drawn from a study of T-cell reconstitution after alpha-beta-depleted transplantation in children. During its preparation, the TCRbeta library received unique molecular identifiers. TCRdb re-derived calls from the PCR reads in MiXCR, one entry per CDR3 protein. The sample records a few hundred thousand distinct CDR3 sequences, around 10% being singletons. This clonotype was observed many times. Germline lookup yields CDR1 MDHEN and CDR2 SYDVKM. This CDR3 contains 14 residues. V was pared by 10 bases and J by 6 bases, with 19 bases between. J is TRBJ2-4 and V is TRBV28; either TRBD1 or TRBD2 may fit D (7 bases each). The clonotype was recovered from a human donor who donated a stem cell graft to a child with acute lymphoblastic leukemia. Specimen: PBMCs from the stem cell graft donor, collected from the stem cell graft. CDR3 region: CATSQGGTVNIQYF. In nucleotides, the CDR3 is TGTGCCACCTCTCAGGGGGGGACTGTAAACATTCAGTACTTC.